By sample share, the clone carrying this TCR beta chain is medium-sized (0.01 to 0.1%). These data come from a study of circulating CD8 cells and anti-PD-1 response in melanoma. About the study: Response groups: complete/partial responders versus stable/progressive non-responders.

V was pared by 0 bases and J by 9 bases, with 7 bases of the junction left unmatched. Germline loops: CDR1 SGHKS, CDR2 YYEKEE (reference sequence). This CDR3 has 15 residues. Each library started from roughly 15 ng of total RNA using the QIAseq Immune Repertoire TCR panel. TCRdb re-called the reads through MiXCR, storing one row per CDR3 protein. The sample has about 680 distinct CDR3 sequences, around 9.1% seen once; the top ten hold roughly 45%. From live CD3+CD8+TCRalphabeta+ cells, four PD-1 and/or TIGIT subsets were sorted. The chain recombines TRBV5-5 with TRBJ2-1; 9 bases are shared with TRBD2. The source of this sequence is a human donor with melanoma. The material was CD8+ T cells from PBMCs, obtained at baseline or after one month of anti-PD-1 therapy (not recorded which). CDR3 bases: TGTGCCAGCAGCTTGGAGGTTAGCGGGAGCGGTGAGCAGTTCTTC. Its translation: CASSLEVSGSGEQFF.